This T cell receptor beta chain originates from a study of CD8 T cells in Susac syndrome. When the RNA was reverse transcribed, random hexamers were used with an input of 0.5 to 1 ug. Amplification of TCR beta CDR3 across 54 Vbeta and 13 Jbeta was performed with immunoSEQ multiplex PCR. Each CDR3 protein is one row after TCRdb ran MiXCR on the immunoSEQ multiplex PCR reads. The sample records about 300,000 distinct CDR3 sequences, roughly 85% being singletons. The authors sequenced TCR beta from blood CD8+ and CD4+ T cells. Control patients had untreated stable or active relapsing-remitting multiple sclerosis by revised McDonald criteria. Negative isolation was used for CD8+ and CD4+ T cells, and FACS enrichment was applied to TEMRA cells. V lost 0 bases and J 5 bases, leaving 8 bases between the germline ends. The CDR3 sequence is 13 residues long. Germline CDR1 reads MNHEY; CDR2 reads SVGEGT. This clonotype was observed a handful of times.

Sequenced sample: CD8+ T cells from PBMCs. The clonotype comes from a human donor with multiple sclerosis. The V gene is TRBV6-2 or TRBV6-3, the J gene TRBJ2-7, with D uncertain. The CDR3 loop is CASSYSTGDEQYF. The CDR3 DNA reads TGTGCCAGCAGTTACTCGACGGGTGACGAGCAGTACTTC.